This entry features one T cell receptor (beta chain) sequence. This specimen belongs to a study of blood T cell repertoires in COVID-19. Study in general: PBMCs, B-cell-depleted T cells, or T cells provided the cDNA or gDNA that made up the material.

In the authors' workflow: Quantification of nucleated cells was approximated via reference gene primer amplification. Profiling relied on immunoSEQ multiplex PCR, and the TCRdb table lists in-frame clones only, not all of them. That table is the source of V, J and clone size, and D and trimming were worked out from the DNA. The sample carries 150,000 to 200,000 clones, approximately 86% recorded once. V lost 0 bases to trimming and J lost 3 bases; unmatched junction nucleotides: 2. CDR1 and CDR2 (germline): SGHNT, YENEEA. The CDR3 spans 15 residues. The receptor comes from a woman aged 45-65 years with acute or convalescent COVID-19. The V call is TRBV11-3, the J call TRBJ1-1, with 9 bases aligning to TRBD1. Sequenced input: peripheral blood. The CDR3 spells CASSLEDRGDTEAFF. The CDR3 DNA reads TGTGCCAGCAGCTTAGAGGACAGGGGTGACACTGAAGCTTTCTTT.